These 27 T cell receptor beta chains share one sample of origin, sequenced in a study of vaccination effects on CD4 cells after COVID-19. Following culture for about ten days, CD4+ T cells were isolated. BNT162b2 vaccine or mRNA-1273 vaccine was given to participants in two doses. Sequenced by immunoSEQ multiplex PCR; TCRdb stores in-frame clones only, minus some. The sample yields fewer than 85,000 clones, 74% seen once. Antigen specificity for these receptors is unknown. The source material was CD4+ T cells from PBMCs cultured without peptide, sampled after COVID-19 vaccination. The receptors here all came from a human donor who received a COVID-19 vaccine.

V gene TRBV27 combines with J gene TRBJ1-1, with D possibly matching TRBD1 (5 bases). There are 15 residues in the CDR3. Trimming took off 7 bases at V and 6 bases at J, with 21 bases between the two ends. Germline assignment: CDR1 MNHEY and CDR2 SMNVEV (reference sequence). The CDR3 DNA sequence: TGTGCCAGCACCCCGCGGGGCGGCCACCTGGCTGAAGCTTTCTTT. Encoded protein: CASTPRGGHLAEAFF.

V usage is TRBV12-5 and J usage is TRBJ1-1, with D possibly TRBD1 on 5 matching bases. This CDR3 has 13 amino acids. V was clipped by 1 base and J by 5 bases, with 8 bases between them. CDR1 LGHNT and CDR2 FRNRAP come from the germline V gene. CDR3 sequence (DNA): TGTGCTAGTGGTTTGGGGCAGGGAACTGAAGCTTTCTTT. Residues: CASGLGQGTEAFF.

V usage is TRBV6-5 and J usage is TRBJ1-6; D is unresolved. Germline loops: CDR1 MNHEY, CDR2 SVGAGI. V lost 2 bases, J lost 8 bases, and 4 bases lay in between. The CDR3 totals 12 residues. CDR3 residues: CASSYADSPLHF. The CDR3 DNA is TGTGCCAGCAGTTACGCTGATTCACCCCTCCACTTT.

This clone was recorded once. This sequence joins TRBV6-2 or TRBV6-3 and TRBJ1-5; the match to TRBD1 covers 10 bases. The V gene's germline CDR1 is MNHEY and CDR2 SVGEGT. The CDR3 sequence is 19 residues long. The ends lost 4 bases at V and 2 bases at J; junction bases unmatched: 14. The CDR3 protein is CASSSRVPGQGTRNQPQHF. CDR3 coding DNA: TGTGCCAGCAGTTCACGAGTACCGGGACAGGGGACGCGCAATCAGCCCCAGCATTTT.

V usage is TRBV9 and J usage is TRBJ1-2, with TRBD1 matching 7 bases. This CDR3 region has 15 residues. CDR1 and CDR2 (germline): SGDLS, YYNGEE. J was trimmed by 2 bases and V by 3 bases; bases with no gene match: 7. Here the CDR3 DNA reads TGTGCCAGCAGCGAGGGGGCCGGGGCCAACTATGGCTACACCTTC. Amino acids: CASSEGAGANYGYTF. Full variable domain (outside the CDR3, taken from reference TRBV9 and TRBJ1-2): DSGVTQTPKHLITATGQRVTLRCSPRSGDLSVYWYQQSLDQGLQFLIQYYNGEERAKGNILERFSAQQFPDLHSELNLSSLELGDSALYFCASSEGAGANYGYTFGSGTRLTVV.

V usage is TRBV4-3 and J usage is TRBJ2-3; D gene uncertain. V was cut by 1 base and J by 5 bases, with 16 bases left in between. CDR3 length equals 16 residues. Germline V gene lookup returns CDR1 LGHNA and CDR2 YSLEER. The CDR3 nucleotides read TGCGCCAGCAGCCAAGCCCCGGCGAACTTGAGAGATACGCAGTATTTT. Protein sequence: CASSQAPANLRDTQYF.

The V call is TRBV7-3, the J call TRBJ2-1, with D possibly TRBD1 on 6 matching bases. V was pared by 6 bases and J by 3 bases, with 15 bases between. This CDR3 is 15 amino acids long. CDR1 and CDR2 (germline): SGHTA, FQGTGA. CDR3 in amino acids: CASSPTGDHYNEQFF. In nucleotides, the CDR3 is TGTGCCAGCAGTCCGACAGGAGACCACTACAATGAGCAGTTCTTC.

This clone rates as medium-sized. CDR3 protein: CASSQDRDRTSYEQYV. The CDR3 nucleotides are TGCGCCAGCAGCCAAGATCGGGACAGGACCTCCTACGAGCAGTACGTC. The J gene is TRBJ2-7, the V gene TRBV4-1, with 8 nucleotides matching TRBD1. Trimming cost V 0 bases and J 0 bases; bases outside gene matches: 4. The CDR3 consists of 16 residues. The germline CDR1 and CDR2 sequences are MGHRA and YSYEKL.

The CDR3 sequence is CASSMRVQETQYF. The CDR3 DNA follows: TGTGCCAGTAGTATGAGGGTCCAAGAGACCCAGTACTTC. The genes are TRBV19 and TRBJ2-5; the D gene is possibly TRBD2 (5 bases). CDR3 length: 13 residues. Trimming cost V 3 bases and J 1 base, with 6 bases left between them. Per germline, CDR1 LNHDA and CDR2 SQIVND (reference sequence).

The chain uses TRBV6-5 and TRBJ2-7; the D gene is possibly TRBD1 (6 bases). The ends were cut back, 6 bases at V and 0 bases at J, with 15 bases in the middle. The CDR3 runs 15 residues. In germline, CDR1 is MNHEY, CDR2 SVGAGI. The CDR3 region is CASRQGTSGSYEQYV. The CDR3 coding sequence is TGTGCCAGCAGACAGGGTACCAGCGGCTCCTACGAGCAGTACGTC.

The rearrangement links TRBV6-5 to TRBJ2-1; the D gene could be TRBD1 or TRBD2 (5 bases each). V shed 6 bases and J shed 0 bases, with 9 bases lying between them. The germline V gene encodes CDR1 MNHEY and CDR2 SVGAGI. This CDR3 has 14 amino acids. In nucleotides, the CDR3 is TGTGCCAGCAGCCGGGACGGCTCCTACAATGAGCAGTTCTTC. Translating it yields CASSRDGSYNEQFF.

In this sample, this clone turned up a few times. The chain links TRBV4-2 to TRBJ2-3, with D possibly TRBD2 on 6 matching bases. The CDR3 consists of 16 residues. With 5 bases removed from V and 3 bases from J, the gap between germline ends came to 18 bases. CDR1 and CDR2 from the germline V gene are LGHNA and YNFKEQ. Here the CDR3 reads CASSIRGRPQTDTQYF. CDR3 bases: TGTGCCAGCAGCATCCGAGGGAGGCCCCAAACAGATACGCAGTATTTT.

The chain links TRBV18 to TRBJ1-1; D not resolved. Trimming pared 5 bases from V and 1 base from J, leaving 8 bases between. Germline values: CDR1 KGHSH, CDR2 LQKENI. The CDR3 runs 13 residues. The CDR3 DNA reads as TGTGCCAGCTCAAAGGCTGGGAACACTGAAGCTTTCTTT. Translated, it gives CASSKAGNTEAFF.

The J gene is TRBJ2-1, the V gene TRBV4-1; 8 bases align to TRBD2. The V segment lost 1 base and the J segment 3 bases; nucleotides outside the gene matches: 11. CDR1 MGHRA and CDR2 YSYEKL come from the germline V gene. This CDR3 is built from 18 residues. As DNA, the CDR3 is TGCGCCAGCAGCCAAGTGAGGGTAGCGGGGCAGGACTACAATGAGCAGTTCTTC. Residues: CASSQVRVAGQDYNEQFF.

V and J are TRBV5-1 and TRBJ2-5; 7 bases match TRBD1. The CDR3 consists of 14 residues. After removal of 4 bases from V and 0 bases from J, the junction contained 3 bases not matched to a gene. CDR1 and CDR2 from the germline V gene are SGHRS and YFSETQ. CDR3 bases: TGCGCCAGCAGCGAACAGGGGAACCAAGAGACCCAGTACTTC. This gives the protein CASSEQGNQETQYF.

This clone came up once. This chain connects TRBV5-6 to TRBJ2-7, with a possible D match to TRBD2 (7 bases). Looked up from germline, CDR1 is SGHDT and CDR2 is YYEEEE. The CDR3 is 14 residues long. V lost 1 base, J lost 4 bases, and 12 bases lay in between. The CDR3 is CASSLRGARYEQYV. The CDR3 DNA sequence: TGTGCCAGCAGCTTGCGGGGGGCACGGTACGAGCAGTACGTC.

The chain employs TRBV24-1 and TRBJ1-2; D ambiguous. This CDR3 is built from 14 residues. Germline CDR1 and CDR2: KGHDR and SFDVKD. V lost 4 bases and J 2 bases, leaving 10 bases between the germline ends. Here the CDR3 DNA reads TGTGCCACCAGTGAAGGGAGCCCAAACTATGGCTACACCTTC. Translation gives CATSEGSPNYGYTF.

The rearrangement links TRBV6-2 or TRBV6-3 to TRBJ1-2; D may be TRBD1 (6 bases). The length of the CDR3 is 15 residues. V lost 2 bases to trimming and J lost 0 bases, with 10 bases between them. Germline loops: CDR1 MNHEY, CDR2 SVGEGT. This CDR3 reads CASSYLAGANYGYTF. DNA for the CDR3: TGTGCCAGCAGTTACCTGGCAGGGGCTAACTATGGCTACACCTTC.

CDR3 nucleotides: TGTGCCAGCAGTTACTCTTGGGGTTCTAACTATGGCTACACCTTC. Protein sequence: CASSYSWGSNYGYTF. The V call is TRBV6-5, the J call TRBJ1-2; D gene uncertain. The CDR3 sequence is 15 residues long. Between the trimmed V and J ends, which lost 0 bases and 0 bases, there was a span of 8 bases. Germline-derived CDR1 and CDR2 are MNHEY and SVGAGI.

The rearrangement links TRBV11-1 to TRBJ2-7; TRBD1 aligns across 9 bases. V lost 5 bases to trimming and J lost 4 bases; unmatched junction nucleotides: 3. The CDR3 runs 13 residues. Germline loops: CDR1 SGHAT, CDR2 FQDESV (reference sequence). The chain's CDR3 is CASSRQGEYEQYV. In DNA form, the CDR3 reads TGTGCCAGCAGCCGACAGGGGGAATACGAGCAGTACGTC.

This chain uses TRBV7-8 with TRBJ2-1, with TRBD2 as a possible D gene (7 bases). Trimming removed 1 base at V and 7 bases at J, with 20 bases between. This CDR3 contains 17 residues. Germline V gene sequence: CDR1 SGHVS, CDR2 FQNEAQ. The CDR3 protein is CASSLGLGGGGRNEQFF. The CDR3 DNA is TGTGCCAGCAGCTTAGGATTGGGGGGGGGCGGTCGAAATGAGCAGTTCTTC. Together with reference TRBV7-8 and TRBJ2-1, the CDR3 gives the full variable domain: GAGVSQSPRYKVAKRGQDVALRCDPISGHVSLFWYQQALGQGPEFLTYFQNEAQLDKSGLPSDRFFAERPEGSVSTLKIQRTQQEDSAVYLCASSLGLGGGGRNEQFFGPGTRLTVL.

The chain carries TRBV5-1 and TRBJ1-4; 9 bases are shared with TRBD1. The CDR3 consists of 16 residues. In germline, CDR1 is SGHRS, CDR2 YFSETQ. The trim removed 0 bases at V and 4 bases at J, leaving 4 bases unmatched. CDR3 DNA sequence: TGCGCCAGCAGCTTGGGACAGGGGGTACTTAATGAAAAACTGTTTTTT. Protein sequence: CASSLGQGVLNEKLFF. Combining the CDR3 with reference TRBV5-1 and TRBJ1-4 gives the whole variable domain KAGVTQTPRYLIKTRGQQVTLSCSPISGHRSVSWYQQTPGQGLQFLFEYFSETQRNKGNFPGRFSGRQFSNSRSEMNVSTLELGDSALYLCASSLGQGVLNEKLFFGSGTQLSVL.

The gene calls are TRBV18 and TRBJ1-1, with a possible D match to TRBD1 (6 bases). Trimming pared 3 bases from V and 5 bases from J, leaving 10 bases between. This CDR3 comprises 13 residues. The germline V gene encodes CDR1 KGHSH and CDR2 LQKENI. The CDR3 coding sequence is TGTGCCAGCTCACCTCAAGGACAGACTGAAGCTTTCTTT. It yields the protein CASSPQGQTEAFF.

The chain combines TRBV6-1 with TRBJ1-5; D is undetermined. Germline V gene data show CDR1 as MNHNS and CDR2 as SASEGT. Trimming cost V 0 bases and J 3 bases, with 6 bases left between them. The CDR3 totals 14 residues. CDR3 region: CASSEAGPNQPQHF. The CDR3 nucleotides are TGTGCCAGCAGTGAAGCAGGGCCCAATCAGCCCCAGCATTTT.

This clone was picked up a small number of times. CDR3 nucleotide sequence: TGTGCCAGCTCGGGCGGAGGGGCCGAGCAGTACGTC. Translated: CASSGGGAEQYV. This chain links TRBV18 with TRBJ2-7, with a weak D call TRBD2 (6 bases). V was shortened by 6 bases and J by 6 bases, with 12 bases between the two germline ends. From germline, CDR1 is KGHSH and CDR2 LQKENI. The CDR3 covers 12 residues.

V gene TRBV4-1 combines with J gene TRBJ2-2; tentative D call: TRBD2 (5 bases). Germline assignment: CDR1 MGHRA and CDR2 YSYEKL. V dropped 4 bases and J dropped 6 bases, with 15 bases sitting between them. CDR3 length: 15 residues. The DNA for the CDR3 is TGCGCCAGCAGCCTCCGGACCGACGGGGCCGGGGAGCTGTTTTTT. Translated: CASSLRTDGAGELFF.

This chain joins TRBV2 and TRBJ2-7, with D possibly TRBD1 on 6 matching bases. Trimming shortened V by 6 bases and J by 0 bases, and 9 bases separated the two germline ends. Germline V gene sequence: CDR1 SNHLY, CDR2 FYNNEI. The CDR3 has 13 amino acids. CDR3 nucleotides: TGTGCCAGCAGCCGACAGGTCTCCTACGAGCAGTACGTC. Translated: CASSRQVSYEQYV.